Detailed here is one TCR beta chain. Its antigen is not identified. The identical CDR3 is also encoded by other nucleotide sequences in the sample. This sample stems from a study of shared clonotypes between healthy human individuals. Naive CD4+ cells were CD45RA-selected; the remaining cells were memory. Germline values: CDR1 MNHEY, CDR2 SMNVEV (reference sequence). The CDR3 totals 15 residues. J lost 3 bases, V lost 0 bases, and 2 bases had no gene match. Findings of the study overall: Several donors showed sharing of 4.5% to 6% of naive CD4 clonotypes.

Source study methods: Filtering was not the same, since immunoSEQ gave junction-only sequences without quality scores. TCRdb's table, derived via immunoSEQ multiplex PCR, lists solely in-frame clones and lacks some. D and trimming come from the DNA, and the V and J calls and clone size come from that table. The sample lists about 1 million clones; around 76% were seen once. What was sequenced was memory CD4+ T cells sorted from blood. Subset reported: CD45RA-negative fraction. The receptor's source is a young man in good health. V is TRBV27 and J is TRBJ2-7, with TRBD2 identical over 10 bases. The CDR3 DNA follows: TGTGCCAGCAGTTTATCCGCTAGCGGGAGCTACGAGCAGTACTTC. This gives the protein CASSLSASGSYEQYF.